The clone carrying this T cell receptor (beta chain) was found a few times. This specimen belongs to a study of cytomegalovirus exposure and HLA in healthy donors. The CDR3 is 14 amino acids. Germline values: CDR1 MNHNS, CDR2 SASEGT. V lost 4 bases and J 0 bases, leaving 8 bases between the germline ends. The PCR used 60 Vbeta and 13 Jbeta primers. Profiled with immunoSEQ multiplex PCR; TCRdb holds only in-frame clones, not every one. The sample lists over 100,000 clones, around 70% occurring once. The sequencing input was PBMCs. The rearrangement uses TRBV6-1 and TRBJ2-3; D may be TRBD1 (5 bases). This clonotype was sampled from a man aged 25 to 40 in good health and CMV-seropositive. CDR3 sequence (DNA): TGTGCCAGCAGTGTTCAGGGCAGCACAGATACGCAGTATTTT. Protein: CASSVQGSTDTQYF.